The T cell receptor beta chain under discussion was sequenced for a study of T cell responses to AZD1222 COVID-19 vaccine. Study-level information: Second doses that came at about 4 or about 12 weeks were put together.

V lost 4 bases, J lost 4 bases, and 14 bases lay in between. CDR1 and CDR2 from the germline V gene are SGDLS and YYNGEE. The CDR3 is made up of 14 amino acids. General observations from the study: Donors were mostly white British, more females; clonal diversity possibly underestimated. Among AZD1222 vaccinees, only six or seven were seropositive at baseline.

As concerns this clone: Its cognate antigen is unknown.

The repertoire was sequenced with immunoSEQ multiplex PCR; TCRdb's copy has only in-frame clones and lacks some. Altogether more than 95,000 clones are present, about 90% being singletons, with the ten largest covering 5% to 6%. The chain employs TRBV9 and TRBJ2-5, with D uncertain. Specimen: peripheral blood, collected on day 0 of AZD1222 vaccination. This TCR was sampled from an adult in good health. The CDR3 loop is CASSTSDWRETQYF. The CDR3 bases are TGTGCCAGCAGCACCTCAGACTGGCGAGAGACCCAGTACTTC.